The 27 T cell receptor beta chains below come from one sample, sequenced in a study of cytotoxic CD8 clonotypes in ibrutinib-treated CLL. Sequencing used immunoSEQ multiplex PCR; TCRdb keeps in-frame clones, though not all of them. The table has fewer than 300,000 clones, 65% to 85% seen once. The material was PBMCs, obtained at disease progression, from a patient treated with ibrutinib. The origin of the receptors is a human donor with chronic lymphocytic leukemia.

This rearrangement joins TRBV5-4 to TRBJ2-2; possibly TRBD1 for D (7 bases). Germline V gene sequence: CDR1 SGHNT, CDR2 YYREEE (reference sequence). The germline V and J ends were trimmed by 2 bases and 3 bases, with 11 bases remaining between them. CDR3 length equals 15 residues. As DNA, the CDR3 is TGTGCCAGCAGCTTCGGGGGACAGTACACCGGGGAGCTGTTTTTT. Amino acids: CASSFGGQYTGELFF.

This chain's CDR3 is CASTTGSYNEQFF. In DNA form, the CDR3 reads TGTGCCAGCACTACAGGGTCCTACAATGAGCAGTTCTTC. This rearrangement joins TRBV13 to TRBJ2-1; maybe TRBD1 (6 bases). The V gene lost 7 bases and the J gene lost 1 base, with 8 bases spanning the gap. Germline loops: CDR1 PRHDT, CDR2 FYEKMQ (reference sequence). The CDR3 spans 13 residues. Looking up the rest from reference TRBV13 and TRBJ2-1 gives the full variable domain: AAGVIQSPRHLIKEKRETATLKCYPIPRHDTVYWYQQGPGQDPQFLISFYEKMQSDKGSIPDRFSAQQFSDYHSELNMSSLELGDSALYFCASTTGSYNEQFFGPGTRLTVL.

V usage is TRBV11-2 and J usage is TRBJ2-3, with D perhaps matching TRBD1 or TRBD2 (5 bases each). CDR1 is SGHAT and CDR2 is FQNNGV in the germline V gene. V was trimmed by 5 bases and J by 1 base, leaving 16 bases between them. The CDR3 has 16 residues. DNA of the CDR3: TGTGCCAGCAGCAACAAGAGGGGTATCGGCACAGATACGCAGTATTTT. It translates to CASSNKRGIGTDTQYF.

V usage is TRBV27 and J usage is TRBJ1-1; weak D call: TRBD1 (5 bases). V shed 4 bases and J shed 7 bases, with 10 bases lying between them. Germline V gene sequence: CDR1 MNHEY, CDR2 SMNVEV (reference sequence). The CDR3 consists of 12 residues. CDR3 loop: CASSWGNGEAFF. In DNA form, the CDR3 reads TGTGCCAGCAGTTGGGGGAACGGTGAAGCTTTCTTT.

The chain carries TRBV18 and TRBJ1-1; 10 bases map to TRBD1. Germline V gene sequence: CDR1 KGHSH, CDR2 LQKENI. CDR3 size: 15 residues. V gave up 6 bases and J gave up 4 bases; unmatched junction bases: 8. The CDR3 DNA follows: TGTGCCAGCTCCAGACAGGGGGCGTCCGGCACTGAAGCTTTCTTT. Its protein is CASSRQGASGTEAFF. The complete variable domain, with remaining parts taken from reference TRBV18 and TRBJ1-1, reads NAGVMQNPRHLVRRRGQEARLRCSPMKGHSHVYWYRQLPEEGLKFMVYLQKENIIDESGMPKERFSAEFPKEGPSILRIQQVVRGDSAAYFCASSRQGASGTEAFFGQGTRLTVV.

The chain carries TRBV7-9 and TRBJ2-6; no firm D call. CDR1 and CDR2 from the germline V gene are SEHNR and FQNEAQ (reference sequence). Trimming removed 2 bases at V and 0 bases at J, with 5 bases between. The CDR3 extends over 15 amino acids. CDR3 sequence reads: CASSLTHSGANVLTF. Written as DNA, the CDR3 is TGTGCCAGCAGCTTAACCCACTCTGGGGCCAACGTCCTGACTTTC.

The CDR3 is CASSLWLGRYF. CDR3 nucleotide sequence: TGTGCCAGCAGTTTATGGCTAGGGCGGTACTTC. The chain has TRBV27 and TRBJ2-4; D unresolved. The CDR3 spans 11 residues. V was shortened by 1 base and J by 15 bases, with 10 bases between the two germline ends. The germline CDR1 and CDR2 sequences are MNHEY and SMNVEV (reference sequence).

The CDR3 here is CASSESYEGLNEKLFF. CDR3 DNA sequence: TGTGCCAGCAGTGAATCCTATGAGGGCTTAAATGAAAAACTGTTTTTT. The chain uses TRBV25-1 and TRBJ1-4; no definite D call. The CDR3 is made up of 16 amino acids. V was trimmed by 1 base and J by 5 bases, leaving 14 bases between them. CDR1 and CDR2 (germline): MGHDK, SYGVNS.

The chain couples TRBV5-1 to TRBJ2-7; D is uncertain. Germline loops: CDR1 SGHRS, CDR2 YFSETQ. The V end was cut by 0 bases, the J end by 7 bases, with 11 bases between. The CDR3 loop spans 13 amino acids. Written as DNA, the CDR3 is TGCGCCAGCAGCTTGGGTCTGGGTACAGAGCAGTACTTC. It encodes CASSLGLGTEQYF. The full variable domain, rest sourced from reference TRBV5-1 and TRBJ2-7, is KAGVTQTPRYLIKTRGQQVTLSCSPISGHRSVSWYQQTPGQGLQFLFEYFSETQRNKGNFPGRFSGRQFSNSRSEMNVSTLELGDSALYLCASSLGLGTEQYFGPGTRLTVT.

The genes are TRBV15 and TRBJ2-1; D remains unclear. From germline, CDR1 is LNHNV and CDR2 YYDKDF (reference sequence). V gave up 3 bases and J gave up 5 bases, with 11 bases separating them. This CDR3 comprises 14 residues. The CDR3 sequence is CATSSPKSNNEQFF. The CDR3 region has the DNA TGTGCCACCAGCAGTCCCAAGTCGAACAATGAGCAGTTCTTC. Drawing the rest from reference TRBV15 and TRBJ2-1, the complete variable domain is DAMVIQNPRYQVTQFGKPVTLSCSQTLNHNVMYWYQQKSSQAPKLLFHYYDKDFNNEADTPDNFQSRRPNTSFCFLDIRSPGLGDTAMYLCATSSPKSNNEQFFGPGTRLTVL.

V and J are TRBV6-6 and TRBJ1-5; TRBD1 is a possible D gene (5 bases). The germline V gene encodes CDR1 MNHNY and CDR2 SVGAGI (reference sequence). This CDR3 is built from 14 residues. Trimming took off 0 bases at V and 5 bases at J, with 8 bases between the two ends. CDR3 in amino acids: CASSYSGGDQPQHF. CDR3 DNA sequence: TGTGCCAGCAGTTACTCTGGGGGGGATCAGCCCCAGCATTTT.

V usage is TRBV7-8 and J usage is TRBJ2-7; 10 bases align to TRBD2. The V and J ends lost 3 bases and 6 bases, in that order; junction bases with no gene match: 5. The germline V gene has CDR1 SGHVS and CDR2 FQNEAQ. CDR3 length: 14 amino acids. The CDR3 DNA reads as TGTGCCAGCAGCTTGCTAGCGGGAGCGGCCGAGCAGTACTTC. Its translation is CASSLLAGAAEQYF.

V usage is TRBV7-9 and J usage is TRBJ1-2; 8 nucleotides match TRBD1. The V and J ends lost 5 bases and 1 base, in that order; junction bases with no gene match: 6. Per germline, CDR1 SEHNR and CDR2 FQNEAQ (reference sequence). The CDR3 runs 15 residues. CDR3 DNA sequence: TGTGCCAGCAGCGCCCGGACAGGGATTAACTATGGCTACACCTTC. This translates into CASSARTGINYGYTF.

The chain is built from TRBV18 and TRBJ1-2; D might be TRBD1 (5 bases). The CDR3 is 15 residues long. The V and J ends lost 0 bases and 2 bases respectively, with 10 bases between them. The V gene's germline CDR1 is KGHSH and CDR2 LQKENI. The CDR3 here is CASSPPGKGNYGYTF. CDR3 DNA sequence: TGTGCCAGCTCACCACCGGGGAAGGGGAACTATGGCTACACCTTC.

This clone was recorded once. The chain joins TRBV6-6 to TRBJ2-3; TRBD1 matches at 12 bases. Germline V CDR1 and CDR2: MNHNY, SVGAGI (reference sequence). The CDR3 sequence is 16 residues long. After removal of 4 bases from V and 5 bases from J, the junction contained 7 bases not matched to a gene. DNA for the CDR3: TGTGCCAGCAGTTCCCCGGGACAGGGGGCGCAAGATACGCAGTATTTT. It encodes CASSSPGQGAQDTQYF.

Written as DNA, the CDR3 is TGTGCCAGCAGGTGGGACAGCTTCTCCTACGAGCAGTACTTC. Its translation: CASRWDSFSYEQYF. The chain joins TRBV6-1 to TRBJ2-7, with TRBD1 matching 7 bases. The ends lost 6 bases at V and 0 bases at J; junction bases unmatched: 5. The V gene's germline CDR1 is MNHNS and CDR2 SASEGT. The CDR3 contains 14 residues.

In regard to this clone: The germline gene is not matched at one end of the junction; a read error may be the cause. This chain joins TRBV7-9 and TRBJ2-2; 7 nucleotides align to TRBD1. Germline V gene sequence: CDR1 SEHNR, CDR2 FQNEAQ (reference sequence). The CDR3 is 17 residues long. The CDR3 DNA is TGTGCCAGCACCTTATGGCCGGACAGGTGGAACACCGGGGAGCTGTTTTTT. This translates into CASTLWPDRWNTGELFF.

The rearrangement links TRBV9 to TRBJ2-1; D is unclear. Per germline, CDR1 SGDLS and CDR2 YYNGEE. The CDR3 totals 12 residues. Deletions cut 4 bases from V and 7 bases from J, with 9 bases between. The DNA of the CDR3 is TGTGCCAGCAGCCCCGCGAGGAATGAGCAGTTCTTC. It specifies CASSPARNEQFF. The variable domain in full, completed from reference TRBV9 and TRBJ2-1, reads DSGVTQTPKHLITATGQRVTLRCSPRSGDLSVYWYQQSLDQGLQFLIQYYNGEERAKGNILERFSAQQFPDLHSELNLSSLELGDSALYFCASSPARNEQFFGPGTRLTVL.

This chain connects TRBV11-2 to TRBJ2-2; D possibly uses TRBD1 or TRBD2 (7 bases each). This CDR3 region has 14 residues. CDR1 and CDR2 (germline): SGHAT, FQNNGV. V was pared by 6 bases and J by 6 bases, with 14 bases between. CDR3 DNA: TGTGCCAGCAGACCGACAGGGAGGGCCGGGGAGCTGTTTTTT. Protein sequence: CASRPTGRAGELFF.

The chain uses TRBV5-1 and TRBJ1-4; 8 positions match TRBD1. With V trimmed by 3 bases and J by 0 bases, 1 base remained unmatched. The CDR3 contains 15 residues. The germline CDR1 and CDR2 sequences are SGHRS and YFSETQ. The CDR3: CASSWTGTTNEKLFF. CDR3 in DNA: TGCGCCAGCAGCTGGACAGGGACAACTAATGAAAAACTGTTTTTT.

The CDR3 reads CASNRATNEKLFF. Here the CDR3 DNA reads TGTGCCAGTAATCGTGCAACTAATGAAAAACTGTTTTTT. This sequence joins TRBV19 and TRBJ1-4; D remains unclear. The CDR3 sequence is 13 residues long. V lost 7 bases and J 0 bases, leaving 6 bases between the germline ends. The germline gives CDR1 LNHDA, CDR2 SQIVND (reference sequence).

The chain couples TRBV6-6 to TRBJ2-1; D perhaps matches TRBD1 (5 bases). This CDR3 has 14 amino acids. Per the germline V gene, CDR1 is MNHNY and CDR2 is SVGAGI (reference sequence). The germline V and J ends were trimmed by 2 bases and 6 bases, with 11 bases remaining between them. CDR3 sequence: CASSYTTDSNEQFF. The DNA for the CDR3 is TGTGCCAGCAGTTACACCACCGACAGCAATGAGCAGTTCTTC.

This chain connects TRBV11-2 to TRBJ2-7, with 11 bases matching TRBD1. The germline V gene has CDR1 SGHAT and CDR2 FQNNGV. J gave up 5 bases and V 2 bases, and 8 bases lay outside the gene matches. The CDR3 runs 16 residues. The chain's CDR3 is CASSLRSRTGGDEQYF. DNA for the CDR3: TGTGCCAGCAGCTTACGTAGCAGGACAGGGGGCGACGAGCAGTACTTC. The variable domain in full, with the rest retrieved from reference TRBV11-2 and TRBJ2-7, is EAGVAQSPRYKIIEKRQSVAFWCNPISGHATLYWYQQILGQGPKLLIQFQNNGVVDDSQLPKDRFSAERLKGVDSTLKIQPAKLEDSAVYLCASSLRSRTGGDEQYFGPGTRLTVT.

The chain recombines TRBV7-9 with TRBJ1-6, with D perhaps matching TRBD1 (5 bases). The CDR3 contains 17 residues. Germline values: CDR1 SEHNR, CDR2 FQNEAQ (reference sequence). Trimming shortened V by 0 bases and J by 0 bases, and 9 bases separated the two germline ends. The CDR3 DNA sequence: TGTGCCAGCAGCTTAGCAGGGGTGAGCTCCTATAATTCACCCCTCCACTTT. Its translation: CASSLAGVSSYNSPLHF. The variable domain in full, with the rest retrieved from reference TRBV7-9 and TRBJ1-6, is DTGVSQNPRHKITKRGQNVTFRCDPISEHNRLYWYRQTLGQGPEFLTYFQNEAQLEKSRLLSDRFSAERPKGSFSTLEIQRTEQGDSAMYLCASSLAGVSSYNSPLHFGNGTRLTVT.

The genes are TRBV10-3 and TRBJ1-5; no clear D gene. Trimming cost V 0 bases and J 4 bases, with 10 bases left between them. Germline V lookup: CDR1 ENHRY, CDR2 SYGVKD. This CDR3 spans 15 amino acids. The CDR3 bases are TGTGCCATCAGTGAGTCGTTGCAGTTGAATCAGCCCCAGCATTTT. Translated: CAISESLQLNQPQHF.

Written as DNA, the CDR3 is TGCAGCGTTGAAGACACTCATAACTATGGCTACACCTTC. It encodes CSVEDTHNYGYTF. The rearrangement links TRBV29-1 to TRBJ1-2, with D unclear. This CDR3 is 13 amino acids long. With 0 bases removed from V and 1 base from J, the gap between germline ends came to 6 bases. Germline-derived CDR1 and CDR2 are SQVTM and ANQGSEA.

The V gene is TRBV10-2, the J gene TRBJ2-6, with D possibly matching TRBD2 (6 bases). CDR3 length: 18 residues. Germline CDR1 WSHSY, CDR2 SAAADI. The V and J ends lost 3 bases and 1 base respectively, with 16 bases between them. In DNA, the CDR3 is TGCGCCAGCAGTGACTTGCGGGGAATATTTTCTGGGGCCAACGTCCTGACTTTC. Its translation: CASSDLRGIFSGANVLTF.